Each of the 26 T cell receptor beta chains below was sequenced from the same sample in a study of blood T cell repertoires in COVID-19 (TCRdb year 2020). The protocol used for the library was the immunoSEQ multiplex PCR assay. Entries here come from immuneACCESS through TCRdb and include only in-frame sequences with V and J called. Some clones fail to appear in such tables; in the studies checked, an unresolved V gene covers under half of the shortfall, and the cause of the remainder is unknown. Counted in this sample were fewer than 500,000 clones; approximately 90% of them appeared once. Less than 0.95% of the sample rests with the top ten. The sample was peripheral blood. These receptors originate from a man aged 18 to 35 with COVID-19, enrolled during active disease.

The rearrangement joins TRBV6-5 to TRBJ2-3; D unclear. Trimming took 2 bases from V and 7 from J, leaving 4 bases between them. Per the germline V gene, CDR1 is MNHEY and CDR2 is SVGAGI. This CDR3 region has 11 residues. The CDR3 loop reads CASSYLNTQYF. DNA of the CDR3: TGTGCCAGCAGTTACCTTAATACGCAGTATTTT.

The rearrangement links TRBV6-6 to TRBJ1-1, with 10 positions matching TRBD1. V lost 6 bases, J lost 6 bases, and 7 bases stayed unmatched. This CDR3 comprises 14 residues. Germline V CDR1 and CDR2: MNHNY, SVGAGI (reference sequence). The CDR3 DNA reads TGTGCCAGCAGATCCGGGACAGGGGAACCTGAAGCTTTCTTT. This sequence encodes CASRSGTGEPEAFF.

This clone was counted at least ten times. CDR3 amino acids: CATSGEGVWQPQHF. The CDR3 DNA reads TGTGCCACCAGTGGAGAGGGGGTCTGGCAGCCCCAGCATTTT. This sequence joins TRBV24-1 and TRBJ1-5; weak D call: TRBD1 (6 bases). The germline V and J ends were trimmed by 5 bases and 7 bases, with 14 bases remaining between them. Germline values: CDR1 KGHDR, CDR2 SFDVKD. This CDR3 has 14 amino acids.

This clone has a single count. J is TRBJ2-1 and V is TRBV9; the D gene is possibly TRBD2 (6 bases). V was trimmed by 0 bases and J by 7 bases, leaving 11 bases between them. This CDR3 comprises 14 residues. Germline loops: CDR1 SGDLS, CDR2 YYNGEE. CDR3 sequence reads: CASSVGGGSNEQFF. For the CDR3, the DNA is TGTGCCAGCAGCGTAGGTGGAGGGTCAAATGAGCAGTTCTTC. Using reference TRBV9 and TRBJ2-1 for the parts outside the CDR3, the full variable domain is DSGVTQTPKHLITATGQRVTLRCSPRSGDLSVYWYQQSLDQGLQFLIQYYNGEERAKGNILERFSAQQFPDLHSELNLSSLELGDSALYFCASSVGGGSNEQFFGPGTRLTVL.

This chain links TRBV5-4 with TRBJ1-2; 10 bases align to TRBD1. The V and J ends lost 4 bases and 5 bases, in that order; junction bases with no gene match: 8. The CDR3 has 15 amino acids. From germline, CDR1 is SGHNT and CDR2 YYREEE (reference sequence). This CDR3 reads CASSSQGQGPYGYTF. Written as DNA, the CDR3 is TGTGCCAGCAGCAGCCAGGGACAGGGGCCTTATGGCTACACCTTC.

This clone was recorded only once. The chain joins TRBV24-1 to TRBJ1-2; 10 nucleotides match TRBD1. Germline CDR1 KGHDR, CDR2 SFDVKD. The V segment lost 3 bases and the J segment 3 bases; nucleotides outside the gene matches: 3. The CDR3 loop spans 15 amino acids. DNA of the CDR3: TGTGCCACCAGTGATGCGACAGGGGGCGACTATGGCTACACCTTC. Amino acids: CATSDATGGDYGYTF.

V gene TRBV18 combines with J gene TRBJ1-5; D is possibly TRBD1 (5 bases). There are 18 residues in the CDR3. Germline CDR1 reads KGHSH; CDR2 reads LQKENI. The V end lost 2 bases, the J end lost 6 bases, and 23 bases lay between the germline ends. The CDR3, as DNA: TGTGCCAGCTCACCAGATTTTAGGGGAAGTGGTAAGGGTCAGCCCCAGCATTTT. This codes for CASSPDFRGSGKGQPQHF. The whole variable domain, filled in from reference TRBV18 and TRBJ1-5, reads NAGVMQNPRHLVRRRGQEARLRCSPMKGHSHVYWYRQLPEEGLKFMVYLQKENIIDESGMPKERFSAEFPKEGPSILRIQQVVRGDSAAYFCASSPDFRGSGKGQPQHFGDGTRLSIL.

The CDR3 sequence is CASSKAGTGRRETQYF. DNA of the CDR3: TGTGCCAGCAGTAAAGCCGGGACAGGGAGAAGAGAGACCCAGTACTTC. V usage is TRBV6-4 and J usage is TRBJ2-5, with 9 nucleotides matching TRBD1. With 5 bases clipped from V and 4 bases from J, the junction kept 11 bases outside the gene matches. From germline, CDR1 is MRHNA and CDR2 SNTAGT. CDR3 size: 16 residues.

The chain recombines TRBV4-2 with TRBJ2-7; no definite D call. From germline, CDR1 is LGHNA and CDR2 YNFKEQ. CDR3 length equals 14 residues. V lost 0 bases and J 4 bases, leaving 10 bases between the germline ends. The chain's CDR3 is CASSQERVSYEQYF. CDR3 sequence (DNA): TGTGCCAGCAGCCAAGAACGGGTCTCATACGAGCAGTACTTC.

The rearrangement joins TRBV18 to TRBJ2-6; perhaps TRBD2 as D (6 bases). The CDR3 loop spans 18 amino acids. From germline, CDR1 is KGHSH and CDR2 LQKENI. Trimming took 3 bases from V and 0 from J, leaving 15 bases between them. CDR3 amino acids: CASSPLGDGGSGANVLTF. The CDR3 DNA is TGTGCCAGCTCACCTCTCGGGGACGGGGGCTCTGGGGCCAACGTCCTGACTTTC.

This rearrangement joins TRBV4-2 to TRBJ1-1; D possibly corresponds to TRBD1 (5 bases). Trimming stripped 2 bases from V and 8 bases from J, with 12 bases between. The CDR3 has 13 residues. Germline CDR1 and CDR2: LGHNA and YNFKEQ. The CDR3 coding sequence is TGTGCCAGCAGCCAAAGTCCAGGGATGGAAGCTTTCTTT. Its protein is CASSQSPGMEAFF.

The gene calls are TRBV7-8 and TRBJ2-7, with a possible D match to TRBD2 (5 bases). CDR1 is SGHVS and CDR2 is FQNEAQ in the germline V gene. The ends were cut back, 0 bases at V and 3 bases at J, with 15 bases in the middle. The CDR3 spans 16 residues. The CDR3 loop is CASSLALAGDYYEQYF. The CDR3, as DNA: TGTGCCAGCAGCTTAGCGTTGGCGGGCGATTACTACGAGCAGTACTTC.

CDR3 sequence: CASSRDRGETQYF. CDR3 sequence (DNA): TGTGCCAGCAGCCGGGACAGGGGGGAGACCCAGTACTTC. The genes are TRBV2 and TRBJ2-5; 11 bases align to TRBD1. In germline, CDR1 is SNHLY, CDR2 FYNNEI. The CDR3 contains 13 residues. J was trimmed by 5 bases and V by 6 bases; bases with no gene match: 2.

A few counts support this clone. The rearrangement uses TRBV6-5 and TRBJ1-1, with D tentatively TRBD1 (5 bases). CDR1 is MNHEY, CDR2 SVGAGI, per germline. Trimming left V 7 bases short and J 8 bases short, with 11 bases between. The CDR3 sequence is 11 residues long. CDR3 in DNA: TGTGCCAGCAACAGGCTCGGAGAAGCTTTCTTT. Translating gives CASNRLGEAFF.

This clone was seen more than once but under ten times. DNA of the CDR3: TGTGCCAGCAGCCCTAGCGGGAGAAACGAGCAGTACTTC. Its protein is CASSPSGRNEQYF. V gene TRBV2 combines with J gene TRBJ2-7; 10 bases map to TRBD2. V lost 6 bases, J lost 5 bases, and 4 bases stayed unmatched. From germline, CDR1 is SNHLY and CDR2 FYNNEI. This CDR3 has 13 amino acids.

This sequence joins TRBV13 and TRBJ1-1; tentatively, D is TRBD1 (6 bases). CDR1 is PRHDT, CDR2 FYEKMQ, per germline (reference sequence). V was pared by 0 bases and J by 5 bases, with 13 bases between. This CDR3 is 15 amino acids long. The CDR3 is CASSLGRGARTEAFF. The DNA of the CDR3 is TGTGCCAGCAGCTTAGGCCGGGGGGCACGAACTGAAGCTTTCTTT.

The chain recombines TRBV13 with TRBJ2-1, with a weak D call TRBD1 (6 bases). Germline V lookup: CDR1 PRHDT, CDR2 FYEKMQ (reference sequence). This CDR3 spans 13 amino acids. Trimming pared 6 bases from V and 4 bases from J, leaving 10 bases between. CDR3 loop: CASSQTGYNEQFF. For the CDR3, the DNA is TGTGCCAGCAGTCAAACAGGGTACAATGAGCAGTTCTTC.

The rearrangement joins TRBV6-1 to TRBJ2-7; 11 bases align to TRBD2. The germline V gene has CDR1 MNHNS and CDR2 SASEGT. The CDR3 has 16 residues. After removal of 0 bases from V and 4 bases from J, the junction contained 5 bases not matched to a gene. The CDR3 region has the DNA TGTGCCAGCAGTGAAGCGCTAGCGGGGGGCCGGTACGAGCAGTACTTC. Protein product: CASSEALAGGRYEQYF.

This chain uses TRBV5-6 with TRBJ2-6; a weak D match, TRBD2 (6 bases). The germline gives CDR1 SGHDT, CDR2 YYEEEE. The V end was cut by 0 bases, the J end by 4 bases, with 17 bases between. This CDR3 has 18 amino acids. Here the CDR3 DNA reads TGTGCCAGCAGCTTGGCGGGGGTCCTCGGTAGCGGGGCCAACGTCCTGACTTTC. Protein sequence: CASSLAGVLGSGANVLTF.

The rearrangement links TRBV7-9 to TRBJ2-7, with 16 bases identical to TRBD2. Germline-derived CDR1 and CDR2 are SEHNR and FQNEAQ (reference sequence). The CDR3 length is 19 residues. V was pared by 8 bases and J by 2 bases, with 15 bases of the junction left unmatched. The CDR3 protein is CASGTAPGLAGGPPYEQYF. The CDR3 DNA reads as TGTGCCAGCGGCACCGCTCCGGGACTAGCGGGAGGGCCTCCCTACGAGCAGTACTTC.

This chain connects TRBV5-4 to TRBJ2-4, with TRBD1 as a possible D gene (6 bases). This CDR3 is built from 15 residues. CDR1 and CDR2 (germline): SGHNT, YYREEE (reference sequence). Trimming removed 4 bases from V and 6 bases from J, with 17 bases in between. CDR3 sequence (DNA): TGTGCCAGCAGCGTCCTGCAGGGGAAAGGAAACATTCAGTACTTC. Residues: CASSVLQGKGNIQYF.

This clone has more than one count but fewer than ten. Other DNA sequences in the same sample also yield this CDR3. The rearrangement links TRBV5-4 to TRBJ1-3; perhaps TRBD1 as D (5 bases). CDR1 SGHNT and CDR2 YYREEE come from the germline V gene (reference sequence). This CDR3 has 14 amino acids. V was shortened by 1 base and J by 4 bases, with 9 bases between the two germline ends. CDR3 protein: CASSLQGAGNTIYF. The CDR3 region has the DNA TGTGCCAGCAGCTTGCAAGGGGCAGGAAACACCATATATTTT.

The rearrangement joins TRBV6-5 to TRBJ2-2; 10 bases agree with TRBD1. There are 14 residues in the CDR3. Germline V gene lookup returns CDR1 MNHEY and CDR2 SVGAGI. Losses at the gene ends were 6 bases for V and 4 bases for J; bases not matched to a gene: 2. The CDR3 DNA is TGTGCCAGCAGAAGGACAGGGGGCACCGGGGAGCTGTTTTTT. Translation gives CASRRTGGTGELFF.

V gene TRBV5-1 combines with J gene TRBJ2-1, with D perhaps matching TRBD1 (5 bases). CDR3 length: 14 amino acids. Per the germline V gene, CDR1 is SGHRS and CDR2 is YFSETQ. Trimming took off 2 bases at V and 6 bases at J, with 12 bases between the two ends. In DNA, the CDR3 is TGCGCCAGCAGCTTCCAGCAGGGTTTCAATGAGCAGTTCTTC. Its protein is CASSFQQGFNEQFF. Full variable domain (outside the CDR3, taken from reference TRBV5-1 and TRBJ2-1): KAGVTQTPRYLIKTRGQQVTLSCSPISGHRSVSWYQQTPGQGLQFLFEYFSETQRNKGNFPGRFSGRQFSNSRSEMNVSTLELGDSALYLCASSFQQGFNEQFFGPGTRLTVL.

This clone was seen a single time. CDR3 coding DNA: TGTGCCAGTATTGACGGGGCTAGCGGTAGCAATGAGCAGTTCTTC. Translated: CASIDGASGSNEQFF. This chain joins TRBV19 and TRBJ2-1; 7 positions match TRBD2. The CDR3 length is 15 residues. V was clipped by 7 bases and J by 6 bases; unmatched bases: 12. Germline CDR1 is LNHDA and CDR2 is SQIVND (reference sequence).

The gene calls are TRBV6-2 or TRBV6-3 and TRBJ1-4, with unresolved D. V dropped 2 bases and J dropped 5 bases, with 27 bases sitting between them. Per germline, CDR1 MNHEY and CDR2 SVGEGT. This CDR3 is built from 20 residues. The CDR3 loop is CASSYGGNLDQSGKNEKLFF. CDR3 nucleotides: TGTGCCAGCAGTTACGGCGGGAACCTGGATCAGTCGGGGAAAAATGAAAAACTGTTTTTT.